The clone carrying this T cell receptor beta chain was observed at least ten times. The antigen is not known. This entry belongs to a study of human T cells and chemical hapten exposure. Study-wide background: Upper back patch tests used 0.01% DPC, scored after 6 days. Per-sample TCR yields varied mainly from small pooled library volume differences. Study-wide results and limits: Healthy people's immune response may differ from that of the donors, who had alopecia.

Time point denoted: patch test 1, 2 weeks after DPC sensitization. Treatment indicated: therapeutic diphenylcyclopropenone sensitization with weekly scalp DPC. The CDR3 sequence is 14 residues long. The germline V gene has CDR1 MDHEN and CDR2 SYDVKM. The ends lost 8 bases at V and 7 bases at J; junction bases unmatched: 10. Separate cDNA molecules received unique molecular identifiers, which the library attached to them. MiXCR, applied by TCRdb to the RACE reads, yields one record per CDR3 protein. The profile shows some 400,000 distinct CDR3 sequences, about 4.4% of them singletons. This sample comprised whole blood, obtained in connection with sensitization to the hapten diphenylcyclopropenone (DPC). The sequence derives from a woman aged 45-65 years with alopecia areata. Some clones in this sample may be carry-over from other donors' samples. The V and J genes are TRBV28 and TRBJ2-1; 8 bases line up with TRBD2. This chain's CDR3 is CASLPRTSWNEQFF. CDR3 bases: TGTGCCAGCCTTCCCCGGACTAGCTGGAATGAGCAGTTCTTC.